One and the same sample provided the 10 T cell receptor beta chains below, sequenced in a study of beta chain features in type 1 diabetes. The study reverse transcribed the entire isolated RNA, so it sequenced expressed TCRB transcripts. Only in-frame clones appear in the TCRdb table, and some are missing; sequencing was by immunoSEQ multiplex PCR. The profile shows hundreds of thousands of clones, roughly 30% of them singletons. Sequencing was performed on naive CD4+ T cells from blood. The receptor source for this set is a young man in good health.

This clone was seen a handful of times. This chain connects TRBV4-3 to TRBJ1-2; tentatively, D is TRBD1 (6 bases). Per germline, CDR1 LGHNA and CDR2 YSLEER. This CDR3 has 14 residues. Deletions cut 4 bases from V and 3 bases from J, with 12 bases between. The CDR3 sequence is CASSPGVLDYGYTF. In nucleotides, the CDR3 is TGCGCCAGCAGCCCAGGGGTTCTTGACTATGGCTACACCTTC.

In its sample, this clone was seen a few times. This sequence joins TRBV28 and TRBJ2-1; D is undetermined. V was shortened by 3 bases and J by 3 bases, with 9 bases between the two germline ends. The CDR3 has 14 amino acids. Germline values: CDR1 MDHEN, CDR2 SYDVKM. CDR3 residues: CASSLGLSYNEQFF. CDR3 DNA: TGTGCCAGCAGTTTGGGGTTGAGCTACAATGAGCAGTTCTTC.

The rearrangement links TRBV7-2 to TRBJ2-1; D ambiguous. This CDR3 has 13 residues. Germline V CDR1 and CDR2: SGHTA, FQGNSA. The V end lost 3 bases, the J end lost 7 bases, and 10 bases lay between the germline ends. The CDR3: CASSFNYDNEQFF. The CDR3 DNA is TGTGCCAGCAGCTTTAATTATGATAATGAGCAGTTCTTC.

Ten or more counts support this clone. The chain uses TRBV6-6 and TRBJ2-3; D is unclear. This CDR3 comprises 13 residues. V lost 5 bases and J lost 8, with 14 bases in between. Germline CDR1 MNHNY, CDR2 SVGAGI (reference sequence). CDR3 residues: CASSTDWPGTQYF. Here the CDR3 DNA reads TGTGCCAGCAGTACCGACTGGCCGGGTACGCAGTATTTT.

Turning to this clone: A junction boundary mismatches the germline segment, possibly from a read error. The rearrangement uses TRBV7-7 and TRBJ2-5; unclear D gene. Germline V gene sequence: CDR1 SSHAT, CDR2 FNYEAQ (reference sequence). The CDR3 length is 16 residues. The CDR3 here is CASSHSPLGYQETQYF. CDR3 nucleotides: TGTGCTAGCAGCCACTCGCCATTGGGGTACCAAGAGACCCAGTACTTC. Full variable domain (rest looked up from reference TRBV7-7 and TRBJ2-5): GAGVSQSPRYKVTKRGQDVTLRCDPISSHATLYWYQQALGQGPEFLTYFNYEAQPDKSGLPSDRFSAERPEGSISTLTIQRTEQRDSAMYRCASSHSPLGYQETQYFGPGTRLLVL.

V gene TRBV18 combines with J gene TRBJ1-5; D perhaps matches TRBD1 (6 bases). CDR3 length: 14 residues. V shed 5 bases and J shed 3 bases, with 11 bases lying between them. Germline assignment: CDR1 KGHSH and CDR2 LQKENI. This chain's CDR3 is CASSTGRDNQPQHF. CDR3 DNA sequence: TGTGCCAGCTCAACAGGGAGGGACAATCAGCCCCAGCATTTT. The complete variable domain, with remaining parts taken from reference TRBV18 and TRBJ1-5, reads NAGVMQNPRHLVRRRGQEARLRCSPMKGHSHVYWYRQLPEEGLKFMVYLQKENIIDESGMPKERFSAEFPKEGPSILRIQQVVRGDSAAYFCASSTGRDNQPQHFGDGTRLSIL.

The chain joins TRBV6-1 to TRBJ2-1, with 9 bases fitting TRBD2. CDR3 length: 15 residues. After removal of 6 bases from V and 3 bases from J, the junction contained 6 bases not matched to a gene. Germline V gene sequence: CDR1 MNHNS, CDR2 SASEGT. The CDR3 loop reads CASSIAGVDYNEQFF. The CDR3 DNA is TGTGCCAGCAGCATAGCGGGAGTTGACTACAATGAGCAGTTCTTC.

In its sample, this clone was seen a few times. The chain couples TRBV7-9 to TRBJ2-7, with TRBD1 matching 9 bases. Germline CDR1 is SEHNR and CDR2 is FQNEAQ (reference sequence). The CDR3 totals 15 residues. The V gene end was trimmed by 4 bases and the J gene end by 5 bases; junction bases not matched to a gene: 9. Here the CDR3 DNA reads TGTGCCAGCAGCTATGGGGACAGGGCCACCGACGAGCAGTACTTC. Translated: CASSYGDRATDEQYF.

This clone was seen a single time. The rearrangement uses TRBV9 and TRBJ1-3, with a tentative D call TRBD1 (5 bases). The CDR3 is made up of 15 amino acids. Germline V CDR1 and CDR2: SGDLS, YYNGEE. V was clipped by 2 bases and J by 0 bases, with 9 bases between them. This chain's CDR3 is CASSVTASSGNTIYF. The DNA for the CDR3 is TGTGCCAGCAGCGTGACAGCAAGCTCTGGAAACACCATATATTTT.

This clone was seen a few times. The rearrangement joins TRBV30 to TRBJ2-1; a possible D gene is TRBD2 (5 bases). The CDR3 runs 16 residues. Germline loops: CDR1 GTSNPN, CDR2 SVGIG (reference sequence). The germline V and J ends were trimmed by 3 bases and 0 bases, with 15 bases remaining between them. CDR3 sequence (DNA): TGTGCCTGGAGGACCCCTAGCATGAGCTCCTACAATGAGCAGTTCTTC. As protein: CAWRTPSMSSYNEQFF.